One sample yielded the 4 T cell receptor beta chains listed below, sequenced in a study of Ad26.COV2.S vaccination and SARS-CoV-2 variants (dated by TCRdb to the early 2020s). The sample's treatment or condition label, in plain terms: 19 received Ad26.COV2.S at low or high dose, single or two shots; about 5 received placebo; per-sample allocation not given. For vaccine and placebo recipients, repertoires were sequenced using samples collected on day 63 after the first injection. To prepare the library, the immunoSEQ multiplex PCR assay was applied. This immuneACCESS table, as held by TCRdb, lists in-frame sequences with V and J called but not all clones. Of the missing ones, under half trace to an unresolved V gene in checked studies; the others have no known cause. The sample profile shows approximately 350,000 clones; under 90% of them were found once. About 7.4% of the sample is taken by the ten largest.

The sample consisted of peripheral blood, taken in a trial of Ad26.COV2.S vaccine versus placebo. The receptor set was obtained from a person aged 18 to 59 who received the Ad26.COV2.S COVID-19 vaccine or a placebo.

The V gene is TRBV11-3, the J gene TRBJ2-7; D unresolved. Germline V lookup: CDR1 SGHNT, CDR2 YENEEA. CDR3 size: 13 residues. Trimming pared 2 bases from V and 3 bases from J, leaving 8 bases between. The CDR3 DNA reads as TGTGCCAGCAGCTTAATAATAAGCTACGAGCAGTACTTC. This gives the protein CASSLIISYEQYF.

As DNA, the CDR3 is TGTGCCAGCAGTAGGGGGGCCCTCTATGGCTACACCTTC. This gives the protein CASSRGALYGYTF. The chain is built from TRBV27 and TRBJ1-2, with D perhaps TRBD1 (6 bases). The CDR3 runs 13 residues. Germline assignment: CDR1 MNHEY and CDR2 SMNVEV (reference sequence). V gave up 5 bases and J gave up 4 bases, with 11 bases separating them.

CDR3 residues: CASSLISGSSYNEQFF. In nucleotides, the CDR3 is TGTGCCAGCAGCCTAATTAGCGGGAGCTCCTACAATGAGCAGTTCTTC. The chain joins TRBV11-3 to TRBJ2-1; 9 nucleotides match TRBD2. V lost 5 bases and J lost 0; bases outside the gene matches: 5. CDR1 is SGHNT and CDR2 is YENEEA in the germline V gene. The CDR3 is 16 residues long.

This chain uses TRBV11-3 with TRBJ2-1; 13 positions match TRBD2. Germline lookup yields CDR1 SGHNT and CDR2 YENEEA. Trimming took 3 bases from V and 9 from J; bases not matched to a gene: 8. The length of the CDR3 is 16 residues. The CDR3 coding sequence is TGTGCCAGCAGCTTTTCCGGGACTAGCGGGATAGGTGAGCAGTTCTTC. This gives the protein CASSFSGTSGIGEQFF.